A selection of T cell receptor beta chains follows, all from one sample in a study of cytomegalovirus exposure and HLA in healthy donors. Profiled with immunoSEQ multiplex PCR; TCRdb holds only in-frame clones, not every one. The sample consists of roughly 75,000 clones, approximately 80% of them appearing once. The sequenced sample consisted of PBMCs. Every receptor here comes from a man aged 25 to 40 in good health and CMV-seronegative. CDR3s include the opening cysteine and the closing phenylalanine or tryptophan. Fields, in order: V gene, D gene, J gene, clone size, CDR3 DNA, CDR3 protein. A D gene is named only where the DNA matches it firmly. For some rows the clone size is stated as once, few or many, or as a class when expanded; others skip it.

TRBV29-1	TRBD2	TRBJ2-3	.	TGCAGCGTTGCTCTAGCGGGTACGCAGTATTTT	CSVALAGTQYF
TRBV10-3	.	TRBJ2-1	.	TGTGCCATCAGTGTGGCGGGAATAGACAATGAGCAGTTCTTC	CAISVAGIDNEQFF
TRBV7-9	.	TRBJ2-6	.	TGTGCCAGTGCACCAGGGATCTCTGGGGCCAACGTCCTGACTTTC	CASAPGISGANVLTF
TRBV9	.	TRBJ1-3	.	TGTGCCAGCGGGAGGACAGGAAACACCATATATTTT	CASGRTGNTIYF
TRBV19	TRBD2	TRBJ2-1	once	TGTGCCAGTAGTGTCGGGACTAGCGGGAGCGATGAGCAGTTCTTC	CASSVGTSGSDEQFF
TRBV10-3	.	TRBJ1-2	.	TGTGCCATCAGCCCGAACAGGGACGGGGATGGCTACACCTTC	CAISPNRDGDGYTF
TRBV27	TRBD1	TRBJ1-5	.	TGTGCCAGCAGTTCCAATACCGACAGGGTCGGGAATCAGCCCCAGCATTTT	CASSSNTDRVGNQPQHF
TRBV7-2	TRBD2	TRBJ2-2	.	TGTGCCAGCAGTCCTAGCGGGAGGACTCCCGGGGAGCTGTTTTTT	CASSPSGRTPGELFF
TRBV15	TRBD1	TRBJ1-2	.	TGTGCCACCAGCAGAGATCGGGGGACAGGGGATAACTATGGCTACACCTTC	CATSRDRGTGDNYGYTF
TRBV19	TRBD1	TRBJ2-2	.	TGTGCCAGTATCTCGGGACAGTCGGTACGGACCGGGGAGCTGTTTTTT	CASISGQSVRTGELFF
TRBV5-1	TRBD2	TRBJ2-1	.	TGCGCCAGCAGCTCCCACGGGACTAGCGGTTACAATGAGCAGTTCTTC	CASSSHGTSGYNEQFF
TRBV4-1	.	TRBJ2-7	few	TGCGCCAGCAGCCAAGGTAGGGGTGAAGTGGTTTACGAGCAGTACTTC	CASSQGRGEVVYEQYF
TRBV7-2	.	TRBJ1-4	.	TGTGCCAGCAGCTTAGGGACAGAAAATGAAAAACTGTTTTTT	CASSLGTENEKLFF
TRBV7-6	TRBD1	TRBJ2-2	.	TGTGCCAGCAGGGAAGCCCCGGGACAGGGTACAACCGGGGAGCTGTTTTTT	CASREAPGQGTTGELFF
TRBV5-1	TRBD1	TRBJ2-7	.	TGCGCCAGCAGCATCCGGGACAGGGCCTACGAGCAGTACTTC	CASSIRDRAYEQYF
TRBV7-2	TRBD2	TRBJ2-3	.	TGTGCCAGCAGCTTAGCGCTAGCGGGGGGGCCTAGCACAGATACGCAGTATTTT	CASSLALAGGPSTDTQYF
TRBV2	TRBD1	TRBJ1-2	.	TGTGCCAGCATTTTGAACAGGGGGGACTATGGCTACACCTTC	CASILNRGDYGYTF
TRBV14	.	TRBJ2-5	.	TGTGCCAGCGGTCAGGGAGGAGAGACCCAGTACTTC	CASGQGGETQYF
TRBV4-2	TRBD1	TRBJ2-5	.	TGTGCCAGCAGCCAAGATGGGGAAGGGGGCCTGGAGACCCAGTACTTC	CASSQDGEGGLETQYF
TRBV5-1	.	TRBJ1-1	.	TGCGCCAGCAGCATAGCGGGGTCATCTCGCACTGAAGCTTTCTTT	CASSIAGSSRTEAFF
TRBV7-2	.	TRBJ2-7	.	TGTGCCAGCAGCTTAGCGGGCGTATCCTACGAGCAGTACTTC	CASSLAGVSYEQYF
TRBV4-1	.	TRBJ1-5	.	TGCGCCAGCAGCCAAGATTTGGCAGGGATAGGTCAGCCCCAGCATTTT	CASSQDLAGIGQPQHF
TRBV19	.	TRBJ2-1	.	TGTGCCAGTAGTATTAGTACAGGGAGCTCCTACAATGAGCAGTTCTTC	CASSISTGSSYNEQFF
TRBV6-1	TRBD1	TRBJ2-3	.	TGTGCCAGCCCACGGACGACAGGGAGCACAGATACGCAGTATTTT	CASPRTTGSTDTQYF
TRBV6-1	.	TRBJ1-1	.	TGTGCCAGCAGTGAAAGGGGACAGAACACTGAAGCTTTCTTT	CASSERGQNTEAFF
TRBV2	.	TRBJ1-5	.	TGTGCCAGCAGTGAAGGTACACAGGCCCGCAATCAGCCCCAGCATTTT	CASSEGTQARNQPQHF
TRBV2	.	TRBJ1-1	few	TGTGCCAGCAGTTGGACAGTGAACACTGAAGCTTTCTTT	CASSWTVNTEAFF
TRBV13	TRBD2	TRBJ2-1	once	TGTGCCAGCAGACCGGGGCTAGCGGACAATGAGCAGTTCTTC	CASRPGLADNEQFF
TRBV4-1	.	TRBJ2-2	.	TGCGCCAGCAGCCAACTTCGCATGGACAGGACTACTCGACGGGAGCTGTTTTTT	CASSQLRMDRTTRRELFF
TRBV18	TRBD1	TRBJ1-1	.	TGTGCCAGCTCACTCAGGACAGGTCAAGCTTTCTTT	CASSLRTGQAFF
TRBV6-5	.	TRBJ2-7	.	TGTGCCAGCAGGTTACAGGGACCCTACGAGCAGTACTTC	CASRLQGPYEQYF
TRBV5-1	.	TRBJ2-2	.	TGCGCCAGCAGCGCCACGGTAGTCGGGGAGCTGTTTTTT	CASSATVVGELFF
TRBV4-2	.	TRBJ1-1	.	TGTGCCAGCAGCCCCCCCGGAGGAGTCGGAGCTTTCTTT	CASSPPGGVGAFF
TRBV19	TRBD2	TRBJ2-3	.	TGTGCCAGTAGTACGACTAGCGGGGCTTTTGATACGCAGTATTTT	CASSTTSGAFDTQYF
TRBV5-4	.	TRBJ2-2	.	TGTGCCAGCAGCCGCGGGACAGCCGCCACCGGGGAGCTGTTTTTT	CASSRGTAATGELFF
TRBV28	.	TRBJ1-2	.	TGTGCCAGCAGTTTACTTCGAGGGGGGGCCTATGGCTACACCTTC	CASSLLRGGAYGYTF
TRBV28	TRBD1	TRBJ1-2	.	TGTGCCAGCAGGATACCAGAGGGACAGGGGGCGCTTGGCTACACCTTC	CASRIPEGQGALGYTF
TRBV10-3	.	TRBJ1-5	.	TGTGCCATCAGTGAGGGACAGTCGTCGGGACGTGGCAATCAGCCCCAGCATTTT	CAISEGQSSGRGNQPQHF
TRBV19	TRBD2	TRBJ2-7	.	TGTGCCAGTAGTATGGCTGCGGGGGGACCCTACGAGCAGTACTTC	CASSMAAGGPYEQYF
TRBV29-1	.	TRBJ1-4	.	TGCAGCGTCTTCAGGGCGTCTGGAGAAAAACTGTTTTTT	CSVFRASGEKLFF
TRBV7-2	.	TRBJ1-6	.	TGTGCCAGCAGCCCACACAGGGCCAAGAATTCACCCCTCCACTTT	CASSPHRAKNSPLHF
TRBV5-1	.	TRBJ1-1	.	TGCGCCAGCAGCTTGAGACAGGTTTTGGGGGTGAACACTGAAGCTTTCTTT	CASSLRQVLGVNTEAFF
TRBV7-9	TRBD2	TRBJ2-1	few	TGTGCCAGCAGCTTACCGCCTGGGCTAGCGGGAGGGATTGAGCAGTTCTTC	CASSLPPGLAGGIEQFF
TRBV19	TRBD1	TRBJ1-1	.	TGTGCCAGTGGGGACAGGGTTAACACTGAAGCTTTCTTT	CASGDRVNTEAFF
TRBV7-9	.	TRBJ2-6	.	TGTGCCAGCCCCATTCTCGACCAGGATCTCTCTGGGGCCAACGTCCTGACTTTC	CASPILDQDLSGANVLTF
TRBV9	TRBD1	TRBJ2-5	.	TGTGCCAGCAGCGTAGAGGGGACAGGGGATGAGACCCAGTACTTC	CASSVEGTGDETQYF
TRBV28	TRBD1	TRBJ1-5	.	TGTGCCAGCAGAAAAAACACGGGACAGGGTTTTAGACAGCCCCAGCATTTT	CASRKNTGQGFRQPQHF
TRBV7-9	TRBD1	TRBJ1-2	.	TGTGCCAGCAGCCCATCTGACAGGGGCCATGGCTACACCTTC	CASSPSDRGHGYTF
TRBV12-5	.	TRBJ1-1	few	TGTGCTAGTGCCGGGGGGCCTGCGAATACTGAAGCTTTCTTT	CASAGGPANTEAFF
TRBV18	.	TRBJ2-5	.	TGTGCCAGCTCACGGGCGCGAGAGACCCAGTACTTC	CASSRARETQYF